This T cell receptor beta chain was observed in a study of metastatic and nonmetastatic thyroid tumors. Study-level information: Samples came from malignant and benign thyroid patients, and repertoires were compared across blood and tumor or nodule tissue.

Thyroid surgery was preceded by no treatment in any patient. Trimming removed 8 bases from V and 3 bases from J; junction bases left unmatched: 11. CDR1 SGHTA and CDR2 FQGTGA come from the germline V gene. The CDR3 loop spans 15 amino acids. TCRdb reprocessed the PCR reads via MiXCR. This sample has some 30,000 clones, with roughly a third found just once. Material: tumor tissue. The genes are TRBV7-3 and TRBJ2-3; 7 bases are shared with TRBD2. This clonotype was obtained from a female donor with papillary thyroid cancer or a benign thyroid nodule (not recorded which). Some clones in this sample may be carry-over from other donors' samples. CDR3 coding DNA: TGTGCCAGCGCCAAGGGGCGGGAGACGACAGATACGCAGTATTTT. Translating gives CASAKGRETTDTQYF.